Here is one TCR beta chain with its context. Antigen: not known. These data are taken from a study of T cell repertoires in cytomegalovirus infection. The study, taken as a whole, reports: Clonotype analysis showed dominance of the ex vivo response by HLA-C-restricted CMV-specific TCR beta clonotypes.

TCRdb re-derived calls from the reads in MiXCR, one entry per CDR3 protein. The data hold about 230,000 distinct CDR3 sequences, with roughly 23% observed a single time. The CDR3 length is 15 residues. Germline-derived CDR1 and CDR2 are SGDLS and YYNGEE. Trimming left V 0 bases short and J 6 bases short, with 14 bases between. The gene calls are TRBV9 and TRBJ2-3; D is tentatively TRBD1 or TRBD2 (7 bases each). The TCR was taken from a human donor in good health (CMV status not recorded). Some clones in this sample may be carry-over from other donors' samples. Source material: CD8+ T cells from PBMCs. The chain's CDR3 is CASSVEGRGGDTQYF. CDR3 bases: TGTGCCAGCAGCGTAGAAGGCAGGGGGGGGGATACGCAGTATTTT.